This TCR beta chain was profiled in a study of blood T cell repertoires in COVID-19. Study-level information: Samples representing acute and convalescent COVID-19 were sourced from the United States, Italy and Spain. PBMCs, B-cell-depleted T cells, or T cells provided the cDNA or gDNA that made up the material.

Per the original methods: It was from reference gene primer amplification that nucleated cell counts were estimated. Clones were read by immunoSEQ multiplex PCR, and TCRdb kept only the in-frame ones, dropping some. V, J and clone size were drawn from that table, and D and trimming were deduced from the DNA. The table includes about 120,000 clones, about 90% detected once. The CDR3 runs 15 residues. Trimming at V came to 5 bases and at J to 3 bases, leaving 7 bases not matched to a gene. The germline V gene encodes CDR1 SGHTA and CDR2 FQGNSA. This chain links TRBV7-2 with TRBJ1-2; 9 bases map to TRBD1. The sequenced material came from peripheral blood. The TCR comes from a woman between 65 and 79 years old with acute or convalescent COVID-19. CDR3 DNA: TGTGCCAGCAGCGCTGGGACAGGGAAGGACTATGGCTACACCTTC. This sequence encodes CASSAGTGKDYGYTF.